The 21 T cell receptor beta chains below come from one sample, sequenced in a study of shared clonotypes between healthy human individuals. Produced via immunoSEQ multiplex PCR; TCRdb's table is partial and in-frame only. The data show approximately 1,000,000 clones, more than 75% seen once. The specimen was memory CD4+ T cells from PBMCs. Subset described: CD45RA-negative fraction. All receptors derive from a man aged 18 to 35 in good health. Some clones in this sample may be carry-over from other donors' samples.

This clone has more than one count but fewer than ten. V is TRBV30 and J is TRBJ2-7; TRBD1 is a possible D gene (6 bases). The CDR3 is made up of 13 amino acids. From germline, CDR1 is GTSNPN and CDR2 SVGIG (reference sequence). The CDR3 spells CAWAGTPQHEQYF. CDR3 sequence (DNA): TGTGCGTGGGCCGGGACACCCCAACACGAGCAGTACTTC.

The V call is TRBV28, the J call TRBJ2-1; the D gene could be TRBD1 or TRBD2 (6 bases each). Trimming stripped 4 bases from V and 6 bases from J, with 10 bases between. Germline values: CDR1 MDHEN, CDR2 SYDVKM. The CDR3 sequence is 13 residues long. Here the CDR3 reads CASSWGAINEQFF. In DNA, the CDR3 is TGTGCCAGCAGTTGGGGGGCCATCAATGAGCAGTTCTTC.

The chain recombines TRBV9 with TRBJ2-1; 11 positions agree with TRBD2. V trimming: 7 bases; J trimming: 6 bases; junction bases outside the gene matches: 6. CDR3 length equals 14 residues. The germline V gene has CDR1 SGDLS and CDR2 YYNGEE. The CDR3 coding sequence is TGTGCCAGCGGAAGACTAGCGGGGACCAATGAGCAGTTCTTC. Translation gives CASGRLAGTNEQFF.

V is TRBV30 and J is TRBJ1-5; D is undetermined. V was cut by 2 bases and J by 4 bases, with 12 bases left in between. This CDR3 is built from 14 residues. Germline V CDR1 and CDR2: GTSNPN, SVGIG (reference sequence). CDR3 amino acids: CAWSRQLGNQPQHF. CDR3 DNA: TGTGCCTGGAGTCGACAACTTGGGAATCAGCCCCAGCATTTT.

The rearrangement links TRBV19 to TRBJ2-3; 8 nucleotides align to TRBD1. From germline, CDR1 is LNHDA and CDR2 SQIVND (reference sequence). Trimming removed 4 bases from V and 0 bases from J; junction bases left unmatched: 6. The CDR3 contains 16 residues. CDR3 amino acids: CASSSLRDRSTDTQYF. The CDR3 DNA is TGTGCCAGTAGTAGCCTCCGGGACAGGAGCACAGATACGCAGTATTTT.

The rearrangement joins TRBV10-3 to TRBJ2-5; D unresolved. The germline V gene has CDR1 ENHRY and CDR2 SYGVKD. This CDR3 comprises 13 residues. V dropped 3 bases and J dropped 2 bases, with 7 bases sitting between them. The CDR3 DNA is TGTGCCATCAGTGACAGCCGTCAAGAGACCCAGTACTTC. Translation gives CAISDSRQETQYF.

This clone came up once. The chain carries TRBV7-9 and TRBJ2-1, with TRBD2 matching over 12 bases. The germline gives CDR1 SEHNR, CDR2 FQNEAQ (reference sequence). CDR3 length equals 15 residues. V lost 3 bases to trimming and J lost 7 bases; unmatched junction nucleotides: 4. The CDR3 loop is CASSFPGLAGNEQFF. DNA of the CDR3: TGTGCCAGCAGCTTCCCGGGACTAGCGGGTAATGAGCAGTTCTTC.

This chain connects TRBV7-9 to TRBJ1-1, with D unclear. This CDR3 has 13 amino acids. V lost 5 bases and J lost 1, with 8 bases in between. CDR1 is SEHNR, CDR2 FQNEAQ, per germline (reference sequence). Written as DNA, the CDR3 is TGTGCCAGCAGCCCGGTTGGGAACACTGAAGCTTTCTTT. The encoded protein is CASSPVGNTEAFF.

This chain uses TRBV28 with TRBJ2-6; D gene uncertain. The CDR3 is 13 residues long. The ends were cut back, 7 bases at V and 4 bases at J, with 8 bases in the middle. Germline V CDR1 and CDR2: MDHEN, SYDVKM. The CDR3 reads CASMGSGANVLTF. The CDR3 coding sequence is TGTGCCAGCATGGGGTCGGGGGCCAACGTCCTGACTTTC.

The V gene is TRBV27, the J gene TRBJ2-7; 7 bases map to TRBD2. CDR3 length: 16 amino acids. In germline, CDR1 is MNHEY, CDR2 SMNVEV (reference sequence). The ends lost 6 bases at V and 7 bases at J; junction bases unmatched: 18. The CDR3 region has the DNA TGTGCCAGCAGAAACACTTGGGGGAGGGCTTTGGGTGAGCAGTACTTC. Amino acids: CASRNTWGRALGEQYF.

V usage is TRBV5-4 and J usage is TRBJ1-3; 9 nucleotides match TRBD1. Trimming at V came to 1 base and at J to 4 bases, leaving 3 bases not matched to a gene. This CDR3 has 15 residues. From germline, CDR1 is SGHNT and CDR2 YYREEE (reference sequence). The CDR3 protein is CASSLNRGQGNTIYF. The CDR3 DNA reads TGTGCCAGCAGCTTGAACAGGGGGCAAGGAAACACCATATATTTT.

The chain couples TRBV5-1 to TRBJ2-7; D perhaps matches TRBD1 (6 bases). The CDR3 extends over 14 amino acids. CDR1 and CDR2 (germline): SGHRS, YFSETQ. Deletions cut 2 bases from V and 2 bases from J, with 11 bases between. The CDR3: CASSFRDMTYEQYF. As DNA, the CDR3 is TGCGCCAGCAGCTTTAGGGACATGACCTACGAGCAGTACTTC.

V and J are TRBV5-1 and TRBJ1-3, with 8 bases matching TRBD1. Germline-derived CDR1 and CDR2 are SGHRS and YFSETQ. J was trimmed by 6 bases and V by 4 bases; bases with no gene match: 12. The CDR3 covers 16 residues. The CDR3 region has the DNA TGCGCCAGCAGCCAGTACGGGACAGGAGTTACAAACACCATATATTTT. Its protein is CASSQYGTGVTNTIYF.

This chain connects TRBV9 to TRBJ1-1; D remains unclear. The CDR3 is made up of 13 amino acids. Germline CDR1 is SGDLS and CDR2 is YYNGEE. Trimming took off 0 bases at V and 3 bases at J, with 6 bases between the two ends. DNA of the CDR3: TGTGCCAGCAGCGTAGGGCAGCACACTGAAGCTTTCTTT. Translation: CASSVGQHTEAFF.

A few counts support this clone. The genes are TRBV10-3 and TRBJ2-1; 7 positions match TRBD2. The CDR3 covers 15 residues. V gave up 7 bases and J gave up 1 base; unmatched junction bases: 7. The V gene's germline CDR1 is ENHRY and CDR2 SYGVKD. The CDR3 DNA follows: TGTGCCATCATGGGCGGGAGTAGGTCCTACAATGAGCAGTTCTTC. Its protein is CAIMGGSRSYNEQFF.

This clone was counted many times. The chain carries TRBV11-2 and TRBJ2-2; no definite D call. There are 15 residues in the CDR3. Trimming cost V 0 bases and J 2 bases, with 7 bases left between them. The germline gives CDR1 SGHAT, CDR2 FQNNGV. The CDR3 nucleotides are TGTGCCAGCAGCTTAGATTGGAGTAACACCGGGGAGCTGTTTTTT. Encoded protein: CASSLDWSNTGELFF.

The rearrangement uses TRBV4-2 and TRBJ1-1, with 10 bases fitting TRBD1. The V and J ends lost 2 bases and 1 base, in that order; junction bases with no gene match: 7. In germline, CDR1 is LGHNA, CDR2 YNFKEQ. The CDR3 sequence is 17 residues long. The CDR3 loop is CASSQRAGQGTNTEAFF. As DNA, the CDR3 is TGTGCCAGCAGCCAAAGAGCGGGACAGGGGACGAACACTGAAGCTTTCTTT.

This chain joins TRBV18 and TRBJ2-3; D is possibly TRBD2 (5 bases). The CDR3 sequence is 15 residues long. V was pared by 4 bases and J by 4 bases, with 15 bases between. Germline loops: CDR1 KGHSH, CDR2 LQKENI. The CDR3 bases are TGTGCCAGCTCACAAGGTCGGGGAGTCGCAGATACGCAGTATTTT. It yields the protein CASSQGRGVADTQYF.

The chain employs TRBV7-9 and TRBJ2-5; 7 bases are a match to TRBD2. This CDR3 is 14 amino acids long. From germline, CDR1 is SEHNR and CDR2 FQNEAQ (reference sequence). Trimming took 1 base from V and 4 from J; bases not matched to a gene: 3. The CDR3 loop reads CASSLGGSGETQYF. CDR3 coding DNA: TGTGCCAGCAGCTTAGGCGGGAGTGGAGAGACCCAGTACTTC.

There are many counts of this clone. This sequence joins TRBV2 and TRBJ1-2; 7 bases align to TRBD1. CDR1 SNHLY and CDR2 FYNNEI come from the germline V gene. Unmatched junction bases numbered 6, after V lost 6 bases and J lost 5 bases. CDR3 length: 13 amino acids. The CDR3 nucleotides read TGTGCCAGCAGCGGGGACAGAGAATATGGCTACACCTTC. Translation: CASSGDREYGYTF.

The J gene is TRBJ2-5, the V gene TRBV30; perhaps TRBD2 as D (5 bases). Germline V lookup: CDR1 GTSNPN, CDR2 SVGIG (reference sequence). Trimming stripped 5 bases from V and 2 bases from J, with 12 bases between. CDR3 length equals 13 residues. CDR3: CAWLFPGQETQYF. The CDR3, as DNA: TGTGCCTGGCTCTTCCCGGGACAAGAGACCCAGTACTTC.